This TCR beta chain was captured by sequencing in a study of blood T cells in healthy people across ages. Germline lookup yields CDR1 ENHRY and CDR2 SYGVKD. The CDR3 covers 18 residues. J was trimmed by 2 bases and V by 2 bases; bases with no gene match: 8. Alongside a J-beta primer mix, a sample-barcoded 5' primer served in a second PCR lasting about 7 to 11 cycles. Each CDR3 protein gets one entry after TCRdb re-called the 5' RACE reads with MiXCR. This sample yields more than 800,000 distinct CDR3 sequences, of which under 35% are seen a single time; around a sixth belongs to the top ten. The specimen sequenced was blood. The origin of this receptor is a woman older than 75 in good health. The chain has TRBV10-3 and TRBJ2-6, with TRBD1 matching over 8 bases. The CDR3 sequence is CAISEGRGRATGANVLTF. As DNA, the CDR3 is TGTGCCATCAGTGAGGGCAGGGGGCGGGCTACTGGGGCCAACGTCCTGACTTTC.